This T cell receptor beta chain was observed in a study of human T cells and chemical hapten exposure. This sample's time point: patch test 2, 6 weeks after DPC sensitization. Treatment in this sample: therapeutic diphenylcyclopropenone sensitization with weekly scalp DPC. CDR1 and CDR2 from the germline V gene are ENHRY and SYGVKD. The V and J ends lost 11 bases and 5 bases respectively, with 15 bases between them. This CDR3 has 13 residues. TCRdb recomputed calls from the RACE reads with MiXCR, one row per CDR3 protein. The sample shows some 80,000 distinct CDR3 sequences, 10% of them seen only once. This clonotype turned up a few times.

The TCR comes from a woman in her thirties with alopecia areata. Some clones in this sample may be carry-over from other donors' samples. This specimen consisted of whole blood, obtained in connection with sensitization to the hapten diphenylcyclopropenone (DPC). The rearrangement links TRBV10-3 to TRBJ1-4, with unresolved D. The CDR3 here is CAVSQWENEKLFF. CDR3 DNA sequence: TGTGCCGTCTCACAGTGGGAGAATGAAAAACTGTTTTTT.